The 29 T cell receptor beta chains below were found in one sample sequenced in a study of T cells in localized non-small cell lung cancer. TCRdb's table, derived via immunoSEQ multiplex PCR, lists solely in-frame clones and lacks some. The sample records 130,000 or so clones, about 89% being singletons. Sequences were derived from peripheral blood, sampled before any cancer treatment. These receptors all stem from a female donor over 55 with stage I lung adenocarcinoma.

The chain is built from TRBV5-4 and TRBJ2-7, with a tentative D call TRBD1 (6 bases). CDR1 and CDR2 (germline): SGHNT, YYREEE (reference sequence). Trimming shortened V by 3 bases and J by 5 bases, and 18 bases separated the two germline ends. This CDR3 comprises 15 residues. CDR3 in amino acids: CASSSWGRRTDEQYF. In DNA form, the CDR3 reads TGTGCCAGCAGCTCCTGGGGGCGGAGGACGGACGAGCAGTACTTC.

The rearrangement joins TRBV18 to TRBJ2-7; TRBD1 agrees at 11 bases. This CDR3 spans 15 amino acids. The germline gives CDR1 KGHSH, CDR2 LQKENI. J was trimmed by 3 bases and V by 3 bases; bases with no gene match: 4. CDR3 amino acids: CASSPGGQGVYEQYF. The DNA of the CDR3 is TGTGCCAGCTCACCGGGGGGACAGGGGGTCTACGAGCAGTACTTC. The whole variable domain, remainder taken from reference TRBV18 and TRBJ2-7, is NAGVMQNPRHLVRRRGQEARLRCSPMKGHSHVYWYRQLPEEGLKFMVYLQKENIIDESGMPKERFSAEFPKEGPSILRIQQVVRGDSAAYFCASSPGGQGVYEQYFGPGTRLTVT.

This chain connects TRBV19 to TRBJ1-1, with no clear D. CDR3 size: 14 residues. V was clipped by 1 base and J by 6 bases, with 12 bases between them. Germline V gene data show CDR1 as LNHDA and CDR2 as SQIVND (reference sequence). This CDR3 reads CASSIGQGYPEAFF. CDR3 nucleotide sequence: TGTGCCAGTAGTATAGGACAAGGGTACCCTGAAGCTTTCTTT.

The table lists this clone with a count of one. J is TRBJ2-2 and V is TRBV13, with no clear D. Germline V gene lookup returns CDR1 PRHDT and CDR2 FYEKMQ (reference sequence). V was pared by 3 bases and J by 7 bases, with 12 bases between. This CDR3 is built from 14 residues. This CDR3 reads CASSLATSHGELFF. The CDR3 DNA reads as TGTGCCAGCAGCTTGGCCACCTCCCACGGGGAGCTGTTTTTT.

The rearrangement joins TRBV28 to TRBJ2-7; D gene unclear. CDR3 length: 13 residues. Trimming removed 7 bases at V and 3 bases at J, with 13 bases between. Germline V gene lookup returns CDR1 MDHEN and CDR2 SYDVKM. DNA of the CDR3: TGTGCCAGCAATGGCCCTCCCAACTACGAGCAGTACTTC. Translation gives CASNGPPNYEQYF. Looking up the rest from reference TRBV28 and TRBJ2-7 gives the full variable domain: DVKVTQSSRYLVKRTGEKVFLECVQDMDHENMFWYRQDPGLGLRLIYFSYDVKMKEKGDIPEGYSVSREKKERFSLILESASTNQTSMYLCASNGPPNYEQYFGPGTRLTVT.

The chain links TRBV29-1 to TRBJ2-1; 12 bases are shared with TRBD2. After removal of 5 bases from V and 6 bases from J, the junction contained 5 bases not matched to a gene. Germline CDR1 SQVTM, CDR2 ANQGSEA. This CDR3 spans 14 amino acids. This CDR3 reads CSVRLAGVINEQFF. The CDR3 nucleotides read TGCAGCGTTAGACTAGCGGGAGTAATCAATGAGCAGTTCTTC.

The chain has TRBV2 and TRBJ1-3, with D possibly matching TRBD1 (6 bases). Trimming left V 6 bases short and J 3 bases short, with 15 bases between. CDR1 and CDR2 from the germline V gene are SNHLY and FYNNEI. The CDR3 contains 15 residues. The CDR3 DNA sequence: TGTGCCAGCAGGAGAAGCACAGGGTTTGGAAACACCATATATTTT. It specifies CASRRSTGFGNTIYF.

This chain uses TRBV7-9 with TRBJ2-5, with 7 bases lining up with TRBD2. V was pared by 6 bases and J by 5 bases, with 3 bases of the junction left unmatched. The CDR3 runs 12 residues. Germline loops: CDR1 SEHNR, CDR2 FQNEAQ (reference sequence). The CDR3 DNA follows: TGTGCCAGCAGAAATAGCGGGGAGACCCAGTACTTC. This encodes CASRNSGETQYF.

This chain connects TRBV5-1 to TRBJ2-5; D not resolved. Trimming left V 1 base short and J 2 bases short, with 3 bases between. Germline V lookup: CDR1 SGHRS, CDR2 YFSETQ. The CDR3 contains 12 residues. In nucleotides, the CDR3 is TGCGCCAGCAGCTTGAAGCAAGAGACCCAGTACTTC. It codes for CASSLKQETQYF.

The V call is TRBV5-1, the J call TRBJ2-5; D call uncertain. The CDR3 spans 13 residues. Trimming stripped 1 base from V and 4 bases from J, with 8 bases between. Germline CDR1 and CDR2: SGHRS and YFSETQ. The CDR3 spells CASSLNRRETQYF. In DNA form, the CDR3 reads TGCGCCAGCAGCTTGAACCGTCGAGAGACCCAGTACTTC.

This clone was recorded once. The rearrangement joins TRBV6-1 to TRBJ1-1, with D uncertain. CDR1 and CDR2 from the germline V gene are MNHNS and SASEGT. V lost 7 bases and J 5 bases, leaving 14 bases between the germline ends. The CDR3 length is 13 residues. The CDR3 sequence is CASIKGSGTEAFF. CDR3 nucleotides: TGTGCCAGCATTAAAGGATCGGGGACTGAAGCTTTCTTT.

The chain joins TRBV29-1 to TRBJ2-3; D is perhaps TRBD1 or TRBD2 (5 bases each). This CDR3 is built from 13 residues. Germline loops: CDR1 SQVTM, CDR2 ANQGSEA. V was pared by 3 bases and J by 2 bases, with 9 bases between. Here the CDR3 reads CSVDRGTTDTQYF. The CDR3 region has the DNA TGCAGCGTTGACCGGGGCACCACAGATACGCAGTATTTT.

This sequence joins TRBV18 and TRBJ2-1, with a possible D match to TRBD2 (5 bases). From germline, CDR1 is KGHSH and CDR2 LQKENI. CDR3 length equals 15 residues. V gave up 5 bases and J gave up 3 bases, with 14 bases separating them. DNA of the CDR3: TGTGCCAGCTCAACAAACCTGGGGAGCTACAATGAGCAGTTCTTC. Translating gives CASSTNLGSYNEQFF.

V usage is TRBV13 and J usage is TRBJ2-7, with a possible D match to TRBD2 (5 bases). The V gene's germline CDR1 is PRHDT and CDR2 FYEKMQ (reference sequence). This CDR3 contains 15 residues. V was trimmed by 5 bases and J by 3 bases, leaving 17 bases between them. In DNA, the CDR3 is TGTGCCAGCAGCCTCGGTCCTGGACTCGTCTACGAGCAGTACTTC. Translation: CASSLGPGLVYEQYF.

The V gene is TRBV6-5, the J gene TRBJ2-5; 7 bases are shared with TRBD1. The CDR3 extends over 16 amino acids. Germline CDR1 is MNHEY and CDR2 is SVGAGI. V dropped 0 bases and J dropped 0; count of bases not matched to a gene: 4. The CDR3 nucleotides are TGTGCCAGCAGTTACTCGACAGGGTTGTACCAAGAGACCCAGTACTTC. It translates to CASSYSTGLYQETQYF.

V usage is TRBV5-1 and J usage is TRBJ1-2; D unclear. The CDR3 has 14 amino acids. CDR1 SGHRS and CDR2 YFSETQ come from the germline V gene. Trimming took off 0 bases at V and 2 bases at J, with 8 bases between the two ends. The CDR3 DNA reads as TGCGCCAGCAGCTTGGGTGGCCTGAACTATGGCTACACCTTC. Amino acid sequence: CASSLGGLNYGYTF.

The J gene is TRBJ1-1, the V gene TRBV19; the match to TRBD1 covers 7 bases. Germline CDR1 and CDR2: LNHDA and SQIVND (reference sequence). The CDR3 is 12 residues long. The V gene end was trimmed by 6 bases and the J gene end by 8 bases; junction bases not matched to a gene: 6. CDR3 bases: TGTGCCAGTAGACCCGGGACAGCCGAAGCTTTCTTT. As protein: CASRPGTAEAFF. Using reference TRBV19 and TRBJ1-1 for the parts outside the CDR3, the full variable domain is DGGITQSPKYLFRKEGQNVTLSCEQNLNHDAMYWYRQDPGQGLRLIYYSQIVNDFQKGDIAEGYSVSREKKESFPLTVTSAQKNPTAFYLCASRPGTAEAFFGQGTRLTVV.

The chain has TRBV30 and TRBJ2-7; 7 positions agree with TRBD1. Unmatched junction bases numbered 9, after V lost 1 base and J lost 3 bases. Germline CDR1 and CDR2: GTSNPN and SVGIG (reference sequence). CDR3 length: 15 amino acids. As DNA, the CDR3 is TGTGCCTGGAGTGACCCGACAGGGAGAAGCTACGAGCAGTACTTC. This translates into CAWSDPTGRSYEQYF.

V is TRBV5-4 and J is TRBJ2-2, with 7 bases aligning to TRBD2. The length of the CDR3 is 17 residues. Unmatched junction bases numbered 6, after V lost 0 bases and J lost 1 base. Germline V CDR1 and CDR2: SGHNT, YYREEE (reference sequence). The CDR3: CASSLAPSGLNTGELFF. The CDR3 DNA reads TGTGCCAGCAGCTTGGCCCCTAGCGGCCTGAACACCGGGGAGCTGTTTTTT.

The table lists this clone with a few counts. V is TRBV7-6 and J is TRBJ2-2; D remains unclear. Germline CDR1 reads SGHVS; CDR2 reads FNYEAQ. CDR3 length equals 14 residues. Deletions cut 3 bases from V and 2 bases from J, with 7 bases between. The DNA for the CDR3 is TGTGCCAGCAGCTTCGGACCCAACACCGGGGAGCTGTTTTTT. It encodes CASSFGPNTGELFF.

This clone was recorded only once. J is TRBJ1-2 and V is TRBV29-1, with D unresolved. V lost 5 bases and J lost 0, with 7 bases in between. In germline, CDR1 is SQVTM, CDR2 ANQGSEA. This CDR3 comprises 12 residues. The CDR3 DNA is TGCAGCGTTTCAGAAACTAACTATGGCTACACCTTC. Residues: CSVSETNYGYTF.

The rearrangement joins TRBV19 to TRBJ2-2, with 12 bases lining up with TRBD2. Per germline, CDR1 LNHDA and CDR2 SQIVND (reference sequence). J was trimmed by 7 bases and V by 7 bases; bases with no gene match: 10. The CDR3 is made up of 16 amino acids. The CDR3 sequence: CASTPLAGGPNGELFF. CDR3 sequence (DNA): TGTGCCAGTACCCCTCTAGCGGGAGGGCCGAACGGGGAGCTGTTTTTT.

This clone was observed a single time. The CDR3 sequence: CASSTQGGGKNIQYF. CDR3 nucleotides: TGCGCCAGCAGCACACAGGGGGGCGGAAAAAACATTCAGTACTTC. V is TRBV5-1 and J is TRBJ2-4; 8 positions match TRBD1. Trimming took 4 bases from V and 4 from J; bases not matched to a gene: 7. The germline gives CDR1 SGHRS, CDR2 YFSETQ. The CDR3 is made up of 15 amino acids.

This CDR3 is CASSQSTENTEAFF. The CDR3 DNA reads TGTGCCAGCTCACAATCGACAGAGAACACTGAAGCTTTCTTT. The chain couples TRBV18 to TRBJ1-1; D may be TRBD1 (5 bases). The germline CDR1 and CDR2 sequences are KGHSH and LQKENI. V lost 4 bases and J 1 base, leaving 10 bases between the germline ends. This CDR3 is 14 amino acids long. Together with reference TRBV18 and TRBJ1-1, the CDR3 gives the full variable domain: NAGVMQNPRHLVRRRGQEARLRCSPMKGHSHVYWYRQLPEEGLKFMVYLQKENIIDESGMPKERFSAEFPKEGPSILRIQQVVRGDSAAYFCASSQSTENTEAFFGQGTRLTVV.

The chain combines TRBV18 with TRBJ1-2; 7 bases map to TRBD1. The CDR3 loop spans 20 amino acids. Looked up from germline, CDR1 is KGHSH and CDR2 is LQKENI. Losses at the gene ends were 3 bases for V and 5 bases for J; bases not matched to a gene: 24. The CDR3 region has the DNA TGTGCCAGCTCACCGTTACCCCTGACAGGGAATATGGAATATATATATGGCTACACCTTC. This codes for CASSPLPLTGNMEYIYGYTF.

This clone was counted a single time. The chain couples TRBV19 to TRBJ1-1; maybe TRBD1 (6 bases). Germline assignment: CDR1 LNHDA and CDR2 SQIVND (reference sequence). The V gene lost 8 bases and the J gene lost 0 bases, with 10 bases spanning the gap. This CDR3 spans 13 amino acids. CDR3: CASSQGLNTEAFF. CDR3 sequence (DNA): TGTGCCAGTTCGCAGGGGCTGAACACTGAAGCTTTCTTT.

The CDR3: CASSSLMRPQETQYF. As DNA, the CDR3 is TGTGCCAGCAGTTCCTTAATGCGTCCGCAAGAGACCCAGTACTTC. The chain has TRBV28 and TRBJ2-5; no clear D. The ends were cut back, 4 bases at V and 2 bases at J, with 14 bases in the middle. The germline CDR1 and CDR2 sequences are MDHEN and SYDVKM. This CDR3 comprises 15 residues.

V usage is TRBV11-2 and J usage is TRBJ1-6; 8 bases match TRBD1. The V and J ends lost 1 base and 7 bases, in that order; junction bases with no gene match: 9. The germline V gene has CDR1 SGHAT and CDR2 FQNNGV. CDR3 size: 17 residues. Here the CDR3 DNA reads TGTGCCAGCAGCTTAGTGGGACAGGTTATGGGGAATTCACCCCTCCACTTT. Residues: CASSLVGQVMGNSPLHF.

The chain uses TRBV6-1 and TRBJ1-1; 8 bases line up with TRBD1. Germline lookup yields CDR1 MNHNS and CDR2 SASEGT. J was trimmed by 5 bases and V by 8 bases; bases with no gene match: 10. There are 14 residues in the CDR3. The CDR3 loop reads CASAPGGGRTEAFF. The CDR3 region has the DNA TGTGCCAGCGCGCCAGGGGGCGGGAGGACTGAAGCTTTCTTT.